The present T cell receptor (beta chain) was sequenced within a study of blood T cell repertoires in COVID-19. Overall study context: Both acute and convalescent COVID-19 samples were obtained from the United States, Italy and Spain.

Generated by immunoSEQ multiplex PCR, the TCRdb table keeps only in-frame clones and is missing some. The repertoire holds around 370,000 clones, with approximately 90% as singletons. This clone was detected only once. V shed 6 bases and J shed 4 bases, with 12 bases lying between them. This CDR3 spans 13 amino acids. This sequence originates from a young woman who had recovered from COVID-19. Sample: PBMCs or T cells enriched from blood (not recorded which). The rearrangement links TRBV12-3 or TRBV12-4 to TRBJ1-1; possibly TRBD1 for D (5 bases). CDR3 in DNA: TGTGCCAGCAGGTACGCAGGGTCCACTGAAGCTTTCTTT. Translation: CASRYAGSTEAFF.